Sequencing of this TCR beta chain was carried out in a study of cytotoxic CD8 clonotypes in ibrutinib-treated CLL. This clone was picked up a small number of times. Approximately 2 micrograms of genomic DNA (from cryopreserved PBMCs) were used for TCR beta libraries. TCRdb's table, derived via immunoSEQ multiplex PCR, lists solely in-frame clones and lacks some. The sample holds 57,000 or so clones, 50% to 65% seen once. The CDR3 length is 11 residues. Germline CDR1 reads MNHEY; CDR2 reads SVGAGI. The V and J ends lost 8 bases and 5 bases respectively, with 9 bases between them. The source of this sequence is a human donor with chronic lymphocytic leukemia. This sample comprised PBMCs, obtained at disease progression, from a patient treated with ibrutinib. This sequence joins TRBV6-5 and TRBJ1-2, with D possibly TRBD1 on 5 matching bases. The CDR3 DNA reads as TGTGCCAGCGCCCGGGGGTATGGCTACACCTTC. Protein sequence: CASARGYGYTF.